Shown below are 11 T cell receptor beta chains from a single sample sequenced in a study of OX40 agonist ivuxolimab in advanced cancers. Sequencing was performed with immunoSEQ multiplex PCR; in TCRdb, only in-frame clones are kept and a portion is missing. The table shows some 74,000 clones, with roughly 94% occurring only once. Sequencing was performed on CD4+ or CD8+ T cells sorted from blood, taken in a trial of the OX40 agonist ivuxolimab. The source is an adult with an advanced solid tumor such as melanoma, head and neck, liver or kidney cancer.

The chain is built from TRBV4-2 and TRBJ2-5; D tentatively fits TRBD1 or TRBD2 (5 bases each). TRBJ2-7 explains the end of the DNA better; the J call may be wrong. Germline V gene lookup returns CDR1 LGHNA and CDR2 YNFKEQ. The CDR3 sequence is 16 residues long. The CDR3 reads CASSPRSNRDAYEQYF. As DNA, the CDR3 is TGTGCCAGCAGCCCAAGAAGTAATCGGGACGCCTACGAGCAGTACTTC.

CDR3 nucleotide sequence: TGTGCCAGCAGCTTAACGTGGGCTAGCGGGAGCCCTTACAATGAGCAGTTCTTC. The encoded protein is CASSLTWASGSPYNEQFF. This sequence joins TRBV7-3 and TRBJ2-1, with 10 nucleotides matching TRBD2. Germline lookup yields CDR1 SGHTA and CDR2 FQGTGA. The CDR3 consists of 18 residues. V shed 0 bases, J shed 4 bases, and the junction held 9 bases outside the gene matches.

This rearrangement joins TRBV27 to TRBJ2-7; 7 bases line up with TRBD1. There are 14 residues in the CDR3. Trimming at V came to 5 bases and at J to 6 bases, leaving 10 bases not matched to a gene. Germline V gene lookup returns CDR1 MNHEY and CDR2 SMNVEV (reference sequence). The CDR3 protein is CASSPLTGSGEQYF. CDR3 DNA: TGTGCCAGCAGTCCGCTGACAGGGAGTGGCGAGCAGTACTTC.

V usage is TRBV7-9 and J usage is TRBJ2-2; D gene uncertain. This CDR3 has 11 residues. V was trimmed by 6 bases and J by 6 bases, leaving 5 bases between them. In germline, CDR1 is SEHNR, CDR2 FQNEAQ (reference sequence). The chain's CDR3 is CASSESGELFF. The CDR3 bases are TGTGCCAGCAGTGAGTCCGGGGAGCTGTTTTTT.

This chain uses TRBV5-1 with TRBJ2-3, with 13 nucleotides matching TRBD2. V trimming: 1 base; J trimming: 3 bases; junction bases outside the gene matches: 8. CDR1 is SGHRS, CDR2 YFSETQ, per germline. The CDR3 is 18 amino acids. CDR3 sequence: CASSLISGTSGMTDTQYF. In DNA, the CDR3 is TGCGCCAGCAGCTTGATATCCGGGACTAGCGGGATGACAGATACGCAGTATTTT.

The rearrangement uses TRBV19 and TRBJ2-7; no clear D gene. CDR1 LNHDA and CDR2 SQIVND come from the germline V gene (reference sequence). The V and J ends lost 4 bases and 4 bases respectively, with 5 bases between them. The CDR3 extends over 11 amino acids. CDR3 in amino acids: CASSTGYEQYF. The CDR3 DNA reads TGTGCCAGTAGTACAGGTTACGAGCAGTACTTC. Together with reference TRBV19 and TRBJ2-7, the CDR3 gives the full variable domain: DGGITQSPKYLFRKEGQNVTLSCEQNLNHDAMYWYRQDPGQGLRLIYYSQIVNDFQKGDIAEGYSVSREKKESFPLTVTSAQKNPTAFYLCASSTGYEQYFGPGTRLTVT.

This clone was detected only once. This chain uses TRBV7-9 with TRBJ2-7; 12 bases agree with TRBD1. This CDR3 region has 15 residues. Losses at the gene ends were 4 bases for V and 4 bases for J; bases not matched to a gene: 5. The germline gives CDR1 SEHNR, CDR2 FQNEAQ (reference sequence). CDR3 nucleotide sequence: TGTGCCAGCAGCTCTCCGGGACAGGGGGCATACGAGCAGTACTTC. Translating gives CASSSPGQGAYEQYF.

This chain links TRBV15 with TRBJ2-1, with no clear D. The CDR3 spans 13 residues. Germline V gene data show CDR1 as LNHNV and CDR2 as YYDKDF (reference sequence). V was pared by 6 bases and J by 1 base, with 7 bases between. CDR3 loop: CATRQPSYNEQFF. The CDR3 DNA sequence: TGTGCCACCAGACAGCCTTCCTACAATGAGCAGTTCTTC.

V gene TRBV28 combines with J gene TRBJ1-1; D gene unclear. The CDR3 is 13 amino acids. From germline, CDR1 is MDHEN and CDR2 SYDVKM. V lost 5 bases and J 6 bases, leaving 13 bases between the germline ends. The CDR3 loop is CASSPEAVSEAFF. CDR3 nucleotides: TGTGCCAGCAGTCCGGAGGCCGTCTCTGAAGCTTTCTTT. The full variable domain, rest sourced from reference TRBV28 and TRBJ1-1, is DVKVTQSSRYLVKRTGEKVFLECVQDMDHENMFWYRQDPGLGLRLIYFSYDVKMKEKGDIPEGYSVSREKKERFSLILESASTNQTSMYLCASSPEAVSEAFFGQGTRLTVV.

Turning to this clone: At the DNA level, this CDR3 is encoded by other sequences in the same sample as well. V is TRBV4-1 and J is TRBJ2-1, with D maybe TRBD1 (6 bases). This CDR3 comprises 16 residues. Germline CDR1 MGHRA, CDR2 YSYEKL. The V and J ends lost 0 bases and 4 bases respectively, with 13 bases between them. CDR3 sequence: CASSQDGFRGYNEQFF. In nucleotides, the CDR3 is TGCGCCAGCAGCCAAGATGGCTTCAGGGGTTACAATGAGCAGTTCTTC.

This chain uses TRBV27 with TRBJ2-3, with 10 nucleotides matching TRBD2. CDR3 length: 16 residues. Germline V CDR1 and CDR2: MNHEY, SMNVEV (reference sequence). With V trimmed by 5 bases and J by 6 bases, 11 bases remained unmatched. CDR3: CASSRAGGPEADTQYF. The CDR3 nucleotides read TGTGCCAGCAGTAGAGCGGGAGGGCCGGAAGCCGATACGCAGTATTTT.